This passage covers 9 T cell receptor beta chains from one sample sequenced in a study of blood T cell repertoires in COVID-19 (dated by TCRdb to about 2020). Library method: the immunoSEQ multiplex PCR assay. TCRdb re-hosts the immuneACCESS table, in-frame sequences only. Its copies lack some clones; in the studies checked, an unresolved V gene accounts for under half of them, and the cause for the rest is not known. The sample yields around 130,000 clones; around 82% were counted once. The ten largest clones represent over 10% of the sample. The sequencing input was peripheral blood. These TCRs come from a human donor in a cohort sampled during active COVID-19.

The V gene is TRBV9, the J gene TRBJ2-1, with a tentative D call TRBD2 (6 bases). Germline values: CDR1 SGDLS, CDR2 YYNGEE. Trimming shortened V by 2 bases and J by 0 bases, and 18 bases separated the two germline ends. The CDR3 covers 18 residues. In nucleotides, the CDR3 is TGTGCCAGCAGCGTTAGAGTCTTCGGGGGTAGCTCCTACAATGAGCAGTTCTTC. It translates to CASSVRVFGGSSYNEQFF.

The chain is built from TRBV6-1 and TRBJ2-1, with 10 bases that match TRBD2. Germline V gives CDR1 MNHNS, CDR2 SASEGT. V lost 3 bases to trimming and J lost 4 bases; unmatched junction nucleotides: 6. This CDR3 is 16 amino acids long. The CDR3 coding sequence is TGTGCCAGCAGTGATCGACTAGCGGGCTCTTACAATGAGCAGTTCTTC. Its translation is CASSDRLAGSYNEQFF.

The rearrangement uses TRBV19 and TRBJ1-5, with D perhaps TRBD1 (5 bases). The ends were cut back, 4 bases at V and 0 bases at J, with 10 bases in the middle. The CDR3 spans 15 residues. Germline V CDR1 and CDR2: LNHDA, SQIVND (reference sequence). CDR3 nucleotide sequence: TGTGCCAGTAGTACGACAGCCACTAGCAATCAGCCCCAGCATTTT. Translating it yields CASSTTATSNQPQHF.

Comment on this clone: Other DNA sequences of this sample code for an identical CDR3. This rearrangement joins TRBV6-5 to TRBJ1-5, with 9 bases matching TRBD1. The V gene's germline CDR1 is MNHEY and CDR2 SVGAGI. V was clipped by 6 bases and J by 1 base; unmatched bases: 4. CDR3 length: 15 residues. CDR3 residues: CASRRQGGSNQPQHF. The CDR3, as DNA: TGTGCCAGCAGAAGACAGGGGGGGAGCAATCAGCCCCAGCATTTT.

The CDR3 sequence is CASTSLAGGSGTQYF. The CDR3 region has the DNA TGTGCCAGCACCTCCCTAGCGGGGGGATCGGGTACGCAGTATTTT. The chain is built from TRBV6-5 and TRBJ2-3, with 11 positions matching TRBD2. The ends lost 7 bases at V and 8 bases at J; junction bases unmatched: 11. This CDR3 region has 15 residues. Germline CDR1 reads MNHEY; CDR2 reads SVGAGI.

The chain is built from TRBV5-1 and TRBJ1-1; possible D gene TRBD1, 5 bases. The ends were cut back, 5 bases at V and 10 bases at J, with 18 bases in the middle. CDR3 length equals 13 residues. Germline loops: CDR1 SGHRS, CDR2 YFSETQ. This CDR3 reads CASSLNGGESAFF. The CDR3, as DNA: TGCGCCAGCAGTTTGAACGGGGGTGAATCAGCTTTCTTT.

The V call is TRBV5-4, the J call TRBJ2-7; a weak D match, TRBD1 (6 bases). Germline assignment: CDR1 SGHNT and CDR2 YYREEE (reference sequence). The V gene lost 0 bases and the J gene lost 2 bases, with 9 bases spanning the gap. There are 14 residues in the CDR3. The DNA for the CDR3 is TGTGCCAGCAGCTTGGATGCAGGGGCCTACGAGCAGTACTTC. Protein product: CASSLDAGAYEQYF.

The rearrangement uses TRBV11-2 and TRBJ2-5; 9 positions agree with TRBD2. Trimming at V came to 6 bases and at J to 5 bases, leaving 4 bases not matched to a gene. The CDR3 is 13 amino acids. The germline gives CDR1 SGHAT, CDR2 FQNNGV. The CDR3 DNA follows: TGTGCCAGCAGAAGAGCGGGGGGCGAGACCCAGTACTTC. This translates into CASRRAGGETQYF.

This clone was counted between two and nine times. The chain is built from TRBV5-1 and TRBJ1-2, with a possible D match to TRBD1 (5 bases). Germline CDR1 is SGHRS and CDR2 is YFSETQ. The CDR3 consists of 13 residues. The V and J ends lost 5 bases and 5 bases respectively, with 13 bases between them. The CDR3 bases are TGCGCCAGCAGGGACGACAGTTGGTATGGCTACACCTTC. Translated, it gives CASRDDSWYGYTF. Drawing the rest from reference TRBV5-1 and TRBJ1-2, the complete variable domain is KAGVTQTPRYLIKTRGQQVTLSCSPISGHRSVSWYQQTPGQGLQFLFEYFSETQRNKGNFPGRFSGRQFSNSRSEMNVSTLELGDSALYLCASRDDSWYGYTFGSGTRLTVV.